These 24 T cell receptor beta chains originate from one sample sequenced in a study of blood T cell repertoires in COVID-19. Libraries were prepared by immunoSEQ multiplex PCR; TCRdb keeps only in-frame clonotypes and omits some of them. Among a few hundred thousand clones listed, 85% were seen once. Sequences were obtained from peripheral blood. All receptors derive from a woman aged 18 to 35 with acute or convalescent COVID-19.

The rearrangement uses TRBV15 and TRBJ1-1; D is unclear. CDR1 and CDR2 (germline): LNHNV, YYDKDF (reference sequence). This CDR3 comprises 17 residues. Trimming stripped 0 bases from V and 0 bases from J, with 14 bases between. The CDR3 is CATSRDEPGKMNTEAFF. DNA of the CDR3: TGTGCCACCAGCAGAGATGAACCAGGAAAGATGAACACTGAAGCTTTCTTT.

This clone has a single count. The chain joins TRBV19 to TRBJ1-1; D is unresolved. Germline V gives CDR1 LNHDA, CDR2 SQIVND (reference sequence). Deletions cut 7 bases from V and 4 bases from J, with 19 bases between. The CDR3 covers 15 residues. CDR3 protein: CASTHLRVRSTEAFF. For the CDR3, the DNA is TGTGCCAGTACCCATTTGAGAGTGAGGAGCACTGAAGCTTTCTTT.

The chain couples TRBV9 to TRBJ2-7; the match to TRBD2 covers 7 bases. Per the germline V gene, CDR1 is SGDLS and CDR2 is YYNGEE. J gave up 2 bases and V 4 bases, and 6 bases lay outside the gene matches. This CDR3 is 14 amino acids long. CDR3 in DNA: TGTGCCAGCAGCCCTGACGGGGGGACCTACGAGCAGTACTTC. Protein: CASSPDGGTYEQYF.

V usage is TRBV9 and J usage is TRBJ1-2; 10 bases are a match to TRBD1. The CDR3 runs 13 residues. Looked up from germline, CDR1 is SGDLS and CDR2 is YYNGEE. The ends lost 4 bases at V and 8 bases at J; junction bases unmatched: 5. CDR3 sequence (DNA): TGTGCCAGCAGCCTCGGGACAGGGGACGGCTACACCTTC. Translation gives CASSLGTGDGYTF.

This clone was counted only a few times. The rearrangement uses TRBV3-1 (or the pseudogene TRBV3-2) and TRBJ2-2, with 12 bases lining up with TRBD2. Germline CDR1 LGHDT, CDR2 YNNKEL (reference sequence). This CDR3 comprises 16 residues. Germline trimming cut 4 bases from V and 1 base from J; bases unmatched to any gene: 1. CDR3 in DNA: TGTGCCAGCAGCCGACTAGCGGGGGAGAACACCGGGGAGCTGTTTTTT. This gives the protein CASSRLAGENTGELFF.

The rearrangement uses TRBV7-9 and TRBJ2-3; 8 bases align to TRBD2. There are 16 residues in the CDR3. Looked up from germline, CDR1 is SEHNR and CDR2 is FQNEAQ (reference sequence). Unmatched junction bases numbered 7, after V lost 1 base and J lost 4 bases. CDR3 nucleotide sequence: TGTGCCAGCAGCTTAGTCGGGGGGGGTCACGCAGATACGCAGTATTTT. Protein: CASSLVGGGHADTQYF.

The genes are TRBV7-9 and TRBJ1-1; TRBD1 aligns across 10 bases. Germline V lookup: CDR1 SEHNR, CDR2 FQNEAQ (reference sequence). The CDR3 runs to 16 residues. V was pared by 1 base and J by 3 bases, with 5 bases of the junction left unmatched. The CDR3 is CASSLGQGARDTEAFF. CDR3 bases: TGTGCCAGCAGCTTAGGACAGGGGGCGCGGGACACTGAAGCTTTCTTT.

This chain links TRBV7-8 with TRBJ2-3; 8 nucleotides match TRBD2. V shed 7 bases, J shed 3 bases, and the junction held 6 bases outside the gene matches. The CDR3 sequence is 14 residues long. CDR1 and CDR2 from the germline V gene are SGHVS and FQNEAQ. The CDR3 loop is CASTRRGATDTQYF. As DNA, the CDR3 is TGTGCCAGCACGAGGCGGGGGGCGACAGATACGCAGTATTTT.

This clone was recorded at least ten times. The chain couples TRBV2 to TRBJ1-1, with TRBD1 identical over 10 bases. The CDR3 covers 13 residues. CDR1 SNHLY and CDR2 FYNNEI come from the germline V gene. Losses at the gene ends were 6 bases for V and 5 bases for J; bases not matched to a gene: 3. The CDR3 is CASRGTGATEAFF. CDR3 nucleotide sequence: TGTGCCAGCAGAGGGACAGGGGCGACTGAAGCTTTCTTT.

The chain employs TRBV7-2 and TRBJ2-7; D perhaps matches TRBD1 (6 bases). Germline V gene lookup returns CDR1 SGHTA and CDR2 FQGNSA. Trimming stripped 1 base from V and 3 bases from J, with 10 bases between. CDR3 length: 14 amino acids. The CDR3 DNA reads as TGTGCCAGCAGCTTAGGGACAGTTTTCTACGAGCAGTACTTC. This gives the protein CASSLGTVFYEQYF.

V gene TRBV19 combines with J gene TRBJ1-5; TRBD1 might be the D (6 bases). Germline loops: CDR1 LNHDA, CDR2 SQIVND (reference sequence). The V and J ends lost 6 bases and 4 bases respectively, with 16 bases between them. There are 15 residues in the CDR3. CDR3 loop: CASRDSDSQNQPQHF. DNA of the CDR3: TGTGCCAGTAGGGACTCGGACAGCCAGAATCAGCCCCAGCATTTT.

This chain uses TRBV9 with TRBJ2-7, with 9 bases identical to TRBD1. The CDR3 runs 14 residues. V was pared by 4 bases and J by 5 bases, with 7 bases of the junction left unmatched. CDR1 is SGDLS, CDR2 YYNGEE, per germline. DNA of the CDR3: TGTGCCAGCAGCCCAAGGGACAGGGACCACGAGCAGTACTTC. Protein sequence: CASSPRDRDHEQYF.

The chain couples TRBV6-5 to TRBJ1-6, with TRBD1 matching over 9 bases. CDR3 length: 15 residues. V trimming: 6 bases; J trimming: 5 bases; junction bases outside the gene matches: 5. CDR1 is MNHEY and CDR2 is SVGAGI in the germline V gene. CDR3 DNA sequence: TGTGCCAGCAGGTCGGACAGGGGCGATAATTCACCCCTCCACTTT. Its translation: CASRSDRGDNSPLHF.

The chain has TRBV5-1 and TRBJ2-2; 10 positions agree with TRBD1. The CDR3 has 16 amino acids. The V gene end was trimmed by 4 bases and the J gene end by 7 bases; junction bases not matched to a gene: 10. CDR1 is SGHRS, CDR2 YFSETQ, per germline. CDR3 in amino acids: CASSTRTGGVIGELFF. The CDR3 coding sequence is TGCGCCAGCAGCACCCGGACAGGGGGAGTAATCGGGGAGCTGTTTTTT.

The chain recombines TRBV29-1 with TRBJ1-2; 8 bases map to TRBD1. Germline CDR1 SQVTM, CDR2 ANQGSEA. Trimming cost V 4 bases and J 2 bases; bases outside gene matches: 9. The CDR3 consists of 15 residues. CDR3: CSVAFVRQGNYGYTF. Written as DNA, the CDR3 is TGCAGCGTTGCTTTCGTGAGACAGGGGAACTATGGCTACACCTTC.

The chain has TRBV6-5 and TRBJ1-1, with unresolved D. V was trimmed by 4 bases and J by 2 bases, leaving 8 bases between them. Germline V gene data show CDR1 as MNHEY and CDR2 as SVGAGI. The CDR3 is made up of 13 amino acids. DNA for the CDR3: TGTGCCAGCAGTTTCACACGTAACACTGAAGCTTTCTTT. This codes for CASSFTRNTEAFF.

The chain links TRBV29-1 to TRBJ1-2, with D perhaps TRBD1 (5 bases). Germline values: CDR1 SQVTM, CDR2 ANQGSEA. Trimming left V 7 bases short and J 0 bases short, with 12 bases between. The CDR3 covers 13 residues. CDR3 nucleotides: TGCAGCGCTATGACAGATTCTAACTATGGCTACACCTTC. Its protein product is CSAMTDSNYGYTF.

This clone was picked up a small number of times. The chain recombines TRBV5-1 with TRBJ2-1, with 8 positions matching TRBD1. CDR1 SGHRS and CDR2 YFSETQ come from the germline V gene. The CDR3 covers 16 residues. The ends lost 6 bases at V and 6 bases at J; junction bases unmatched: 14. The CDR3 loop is CASTPHPGQGANEQFF. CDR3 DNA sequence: TGCGCCAGCACCCCTCATCCCGGACAGGGTGCCAATGAGCAGTTCTTC.

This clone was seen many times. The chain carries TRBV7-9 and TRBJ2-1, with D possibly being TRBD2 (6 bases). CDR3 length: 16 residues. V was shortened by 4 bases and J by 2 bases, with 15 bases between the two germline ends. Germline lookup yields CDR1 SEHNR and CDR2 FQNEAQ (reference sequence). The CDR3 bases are TGTGCCAGCAGCTCCGGATGGACGGGGGCCTACAATGAGCAGTTCTTC. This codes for CASSSGWTGAYNEQFF.

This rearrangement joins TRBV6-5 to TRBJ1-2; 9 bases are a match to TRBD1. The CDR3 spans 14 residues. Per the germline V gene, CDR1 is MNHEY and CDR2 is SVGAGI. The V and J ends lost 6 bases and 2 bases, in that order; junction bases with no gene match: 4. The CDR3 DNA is TGTGCCAGCAGCCGAGGGACAGGGAACTATGGCTACACCTTC. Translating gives CASSRGTGNYGYTF.

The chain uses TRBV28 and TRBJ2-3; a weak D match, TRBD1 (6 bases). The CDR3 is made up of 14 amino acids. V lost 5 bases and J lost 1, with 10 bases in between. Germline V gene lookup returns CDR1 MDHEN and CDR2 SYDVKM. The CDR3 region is CASSPTGGTDTQYF. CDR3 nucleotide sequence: TGTGCCAGCAGTCCGACAGGAGGCACAGATACGCAGTATTTT.

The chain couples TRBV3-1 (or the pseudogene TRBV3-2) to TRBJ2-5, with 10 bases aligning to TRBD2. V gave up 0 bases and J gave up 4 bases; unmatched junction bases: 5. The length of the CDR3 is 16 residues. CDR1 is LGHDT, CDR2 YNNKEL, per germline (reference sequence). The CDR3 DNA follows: TGTGCCAGCAGCCAAGATCATCTAGCGGGAGCAGAGACCCAGTACTTC. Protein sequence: CASSQDHLAGAETQYF.

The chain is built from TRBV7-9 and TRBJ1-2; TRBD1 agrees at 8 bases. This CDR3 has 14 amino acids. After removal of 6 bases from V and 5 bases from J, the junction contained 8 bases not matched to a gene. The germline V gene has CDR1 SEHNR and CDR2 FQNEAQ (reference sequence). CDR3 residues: CASRPGQGQYGYTF. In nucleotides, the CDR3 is TGTGCCAGCAGGCCTGGACAGGGACAATATGGCTACACCTTC. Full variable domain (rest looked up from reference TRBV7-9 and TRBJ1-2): DTGVSQNPRHKITKRGQNVTFRCDPISEHNRLYWYRQTLGQGPEFLTYFQNEAQLEKSRLLSDRFSAERPKGSFSTLEIQRTEQGDSAMYLCASRPGQGQYGYTFGSGTRLTVV.

The CDR3 region is CASSFDRADYGYTF. CDR3 in DNA: TGCGCCAGCAGCTTTGACAGGGCAGACTATGGCTACACCTTC. The J gene is TRBJ1-2, the V gene TRBV5-1, with 7 positions matching TRBD1. Germline V gene sequence: CDR1 SGHRS, CDR2 YFSETQ. The CDR3 is 14 amino acids. J lost 3 bases, V lost 2 bases, and 4 bases had no gene match.